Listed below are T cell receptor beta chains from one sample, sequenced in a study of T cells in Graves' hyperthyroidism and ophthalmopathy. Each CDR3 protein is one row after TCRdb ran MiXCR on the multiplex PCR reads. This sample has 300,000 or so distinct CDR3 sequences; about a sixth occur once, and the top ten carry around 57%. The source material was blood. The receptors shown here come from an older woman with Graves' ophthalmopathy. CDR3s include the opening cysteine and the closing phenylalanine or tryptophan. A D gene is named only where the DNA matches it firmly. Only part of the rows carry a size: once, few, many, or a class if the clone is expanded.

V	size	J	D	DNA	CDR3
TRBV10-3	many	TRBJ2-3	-	TGTGCCATCCGTGCGGAAACCACAGATACGCAGTATTTT	CAIRAETTDTQYF
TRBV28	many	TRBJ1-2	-	TGTGCCAGCAGTTTAATAGGACAAAGACTTAGCTATGGCTACACCTTC	CASSLIGQRLSYGYTF
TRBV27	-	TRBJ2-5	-	TGTGCCAGCAGTTTAAACAGCCTAGGGGAGACCCAGTACTTC	CASSLNSLGETQYF
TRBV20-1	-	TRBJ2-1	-	TGCAGTGCCAATACCAGGGGTGAGCAGTTCTTC	CSANTRGEQFF
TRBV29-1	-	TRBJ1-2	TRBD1	TGCAGCGCCGGCCTGGGACAGGGGGCAAATGGCTACACCTTC	CSAGLGQGANGYTF
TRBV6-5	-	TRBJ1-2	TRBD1	TGTGCCAGCAGTTACCCGGACAGGGCGGGTGTTGGCTACACCTTC	CASSYPDRAGVGYTF
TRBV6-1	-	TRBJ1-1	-	TGTGCCAGCAGATTTCTGACAGGTGGTGGTACTGAAGCTTTCTTT	CASRFLTGGGTEAFF
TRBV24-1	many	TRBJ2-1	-	TGTGCCACCAGTGATCCCTCCGGGAACCCAACAATGAAGCAGTTCTTC	CATSDPSGNPTMKQFF
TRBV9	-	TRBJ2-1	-	TGTGCCAGCAGCGTAGAGGTAGGGGGGGAGCAGTTCTTC	CASSVEVGGEQFF
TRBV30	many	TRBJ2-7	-	TGTGCCTGGAGTGCTGCGACAGGTTTCAACGAGCAGTACTTC	CAWSAATGFNEQYF
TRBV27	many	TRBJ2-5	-	TGTGCCAGCAGTTTAGGGTCACAAGAGACCCAGTACTTC	CASSLGSQETQYF
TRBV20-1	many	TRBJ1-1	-	TGCAGTGCCGACGACATGAACACTGAAGCTTTCTTT	CSADDMNTEAFF
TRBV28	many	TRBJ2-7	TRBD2	TGTGCCAGCAGTTGGGGGACTAGCGGAAGCTCCTACGAGCAGTACTTC	CASSWGTSGSSYEQYF
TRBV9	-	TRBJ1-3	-	TGTGCCAGCAGCGTAGATGTCCGCTCTGGAAACACCATATATTTT	CASSVDVRSGNTIYF
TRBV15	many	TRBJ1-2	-	TGTGCCACCAGCAGAGATCCCGACCGGCCTAACTATGGCTACACCTTC	CATSRDPDRPNYGYTF
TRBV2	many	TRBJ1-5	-	TGTGCCAGCAGTATGGATCTGCAGCCCCAGCATTTT	CASSMDLQPQHF
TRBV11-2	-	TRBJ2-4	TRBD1	TGTGCCAGCAGCTTAGGAATGAGTAACAGGGGGCGCGCACGTTTTCAGTACTTC	CASSLGMSNRGRARFQYF
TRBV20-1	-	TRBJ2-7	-	TGCAGTGCTAGAGATTTAGGTCGGACTTCCCGCCTCGAGCAGTACTTC	CSARDLGRTSRLEQYF
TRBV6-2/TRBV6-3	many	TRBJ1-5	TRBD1	TGTGCCAGCAGTCTTACAGGGGGCCTAAGTAATCAGCCCCAGCATTTT	CASSLTGGLSNQPQHF
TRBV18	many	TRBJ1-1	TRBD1	TGTGCCAGCTCCCGGACAGGGGGCTCTGAAGCTTTCTTT	CASSRTGGSEAFF
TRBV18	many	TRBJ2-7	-	TGTGCCAGCTCACCACCCGGCCGCGGCGAGCAGTACTTC	CASSPPGRGEQYF
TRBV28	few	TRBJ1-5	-	TGTGCCAGCAGTTTTTATGGGCTCGGCAATCAGCCCCAGCATTTT	CASSFYGLGNQPQHF
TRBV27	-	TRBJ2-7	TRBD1	TGTGCCAGCAGCCCTGGGACAGGGGGGCAGGTCGGCGGGAGCTCCTACGAGCAGTACTTC	CASSPGTGGQVGGSSYEQYF
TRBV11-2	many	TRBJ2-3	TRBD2	TGTGCCAGCAGTTCAGAGGTCCCGCGGGGGGGAGATACGCAGTATTTT	CASSSEVPRGGDTQYF
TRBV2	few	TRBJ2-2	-	TGTGCCAGCAGACGGCGGGACAGTAACTATCCCGGGGAGCTGTTTTTT	CASRRRDSNYPGELFF
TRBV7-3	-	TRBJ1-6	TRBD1	TGTGCCAGCAGCTTGACAGGGGGCAGTGGTTCACCCCTCCACTTT	CASSLTGGSGSPLHF
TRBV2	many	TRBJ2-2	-	TGTGCCAGCAGTCTATGGTCAGCCAGGGGGGAGCTGTTTTTT	CASSLWSARGELFF
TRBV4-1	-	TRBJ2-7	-	TGCGCCAGCAGCCCCCGCCGAGGGGGCTCCTACGAGCAGTACTTC	CASSPRRGGSYEQYF
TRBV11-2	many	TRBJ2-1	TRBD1	TGTGCCAGCAGCCTTAACAGGGGTTGGGATGAGCAGTTCTTC	CASSLNRGWDEQFF
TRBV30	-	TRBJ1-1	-	TGTGCCTGGAACTCGGGTTTCGGGAACACTGAAGCTTTCTTT	CAWNSGFGNTEAFF
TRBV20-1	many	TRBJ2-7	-	TGCAGTGCTAGACGGGACTCATTCTCCTACGAGCAGTACTTC	CSARRDSFSYEQYF
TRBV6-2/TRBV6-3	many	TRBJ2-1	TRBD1	TGTGCCAGCAGTTTAGACAGGGGTAGAGCCAATGAGCAGTTCTTC	CASSLDRGRANEQFF
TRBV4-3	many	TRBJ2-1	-	TGCGCCAGCAGCCAAGACGGCAATGAGCAGTTCTTC	CASSQDGNEQFF
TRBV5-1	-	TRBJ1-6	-	TGCGCCAGCAGCCTGGATCGGCCCTATAATTCACCCCTCCACTTT	CASSLDRPYNSPLHF
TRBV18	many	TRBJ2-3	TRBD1	TGTGCCAGCTCATTACAGGGGACCGGCACAGATACGCAGTATTTT	CASSLQGTGTDTQYF
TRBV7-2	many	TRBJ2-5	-	TGTGCCAGCAGTTCGGACCGCCAAACCCAGTACTTC	CASSSDRQTQYF
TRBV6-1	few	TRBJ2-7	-	TGTGCCAGCGGAAACAGCTACGAGCAGTACTTC	CASGNSYEQYF
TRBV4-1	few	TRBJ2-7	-	TGCGCCAGCAGCCAATCCCGGGACCAGCCCCTATACGAGCAGTACTTC	CASSQSRDQPLYEQYF
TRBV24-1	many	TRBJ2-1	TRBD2	TGTGCCACCAGTGATCCGGGACTAGCGGGAGGGTTCGACAATGAGCAGTTCTTC	CATSDPGLAGGFDNEQFF
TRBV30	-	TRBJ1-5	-	TGTGCCTGGAACCGTGACAACAATCAGCCCCAGCATTTT	CAWNRDNNQPQHF
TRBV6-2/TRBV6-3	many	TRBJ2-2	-	TGTGCCAGCACCCCTGGACGAGCCACCGGGGAGCTGTTTTTT	CASTPGRATGELFF
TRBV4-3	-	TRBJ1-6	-	TGCGCCAGCAGCCAAGGTCCCATGACAGGAAATTATAATTCACCCCTCCACTTT	CASSQGPMTGNYNSPLHF
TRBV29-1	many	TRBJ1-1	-	TGCAGCGCAGAACCGGGTAGTTTGGGCCCTGAAGCTTTCTTT	CSAEPGSLGPEAFF
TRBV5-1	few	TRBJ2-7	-	TGCGCCAGCAGCTTGGGAGGGATCGGGAACTACGAGCAGTACTTC	CASSLGGIGNYEQYF
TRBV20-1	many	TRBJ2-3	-	TGCAGTGCTAGAGGGTCTAGCGGCACAGATACGCAGTATTTT	CSARGSSGTDTQYF
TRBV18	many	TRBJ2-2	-	TGTGCCAGCTCACCACAGGGCTGGTACGCCACGAACACCGGGGAGCTGTTTTTT	CASSPQGWYATNTGELFF
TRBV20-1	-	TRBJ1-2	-	TGCAGTGCTAGAGATTATGGGGGCGGCTACACCTTC	CSARDYGGGYTF
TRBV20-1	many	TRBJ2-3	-	TGCAGTGCTAGGAGGAGCATTAGCACAGATACGCAGTATTTT	CSARRSISTDTQYF